Presented here are 31 T cell receptor beta chains from one specimen sequenced in a study of immune characteristics of hereditary and idiopathic chronic pancreatitis. The pancreas tissue came from patients undergoing total pancreatectomy with islet autotransplantation. Profiling relied on immunoSEQ multiplex PCR, and the TCRdb table lists in-frame clones only, not all of them. The sample contains roughly 2,000 clones, around four fifths of which appear only once. The material sequenced was pancreas tissue with idiopathic chronic pancreatitis. The source is a human donor with chronic pancreatitis.

This clone was seen only once. This chain connects TRBV5-4 to TRBJ2-1, with unresolved D. The V gene's germline CDR1 is SGHNT and CDR2 YYREEE (reference sequence). This CDR3 has 13 residues. Trimming stripped 0 bases from V and 8 bases from J, with 9 bases between. The CDR3 DNA reads as TGTGCCAGCAGCTTGGTCACGATCGATGAGCAGTTCTTC. It codes for CASSLVTIDEQFF. Based on the CDR3 plus reference TRBV5-4 and TRBJ2-1, the full variable domain is ETGVTQSPTHLIKTRGQQVTLRCSSQSGHNTVSWYQQALGQGPQFIFQYYREEENGRGNFPPRFSGLQFPNYSSELNVNALELDDSALYLCASSLVTIDEQFFGPGTRLTVL.

CDR3 DNA: TGTGCCAGCAGCCCGGGACCTAGTGGGTATGGCTACACCTTC. Its translation: CASSPGPSGYGYTF. The chain joins TRBV7-8 to TRBJ1-2; D might be TRBD1 (5 bases). This CDR3 is 14 amino acids long. The germline gives CDR1 SGHVS, CDR2 FQNEAQ. The V end was cut by 5 bases, the J end by 5 bases, with 15 bases between.

This clone was seen once. V usage is TRBV20-1 and J usage is TRBJ2-7; no reliable D call. Trimming shortened V by 2 bases and J by 6 bases, and 8 bases separated the two germline ends. The CDR3 spans 11 residues. Germline-derived CDR1 and CDR2 are DFQATT and SNEGSKA (reference sequence). In nucleotides, the CDR3 is TGCAGTGCTAGATTGAACATCGAGCAGTACTTC. It specifies CSARLNIEQYF.

The CDR3 DNA sequence: TGTGCCATCAGTGAGTCTAGCAGGGGGCGGAGCGAGCAGTACTTC. It yields the protein CAISESSRGRSEQYF. The chain couples TRBV10-3 to TRBJ2-7; 8 bases map to TRBD1. The V and J ends lost 0 bases and 6 bases, in that order; junction bases with no gene match: 7. This CDR3 contains 15 residues. Per the germline V gene, CDR1 is ENHRY and CDR2 is SYGVKD.

By its share, this clone is large. The V call is TRBV14, the J call TRBJ2-5, with TRBD2 identical over 13 bases. The V segment lost 3 bases and the J segment 5 bases; nucleotides outside the gene matches: 6. The CDR3 is 16 amino acids. The germline gives CDR1 SGHDN, CDR2 FVKESK. Here the CDR3 reads CASSQWTSGSGETQYF. DNA of the CDR3: TGTGCCAGCAGCCAGTGGACTAGCGGGAGCGGTGAGACCCAGTACTTC.

This sequence joins TRBV28 and TRBJ2-1; maybe TRBD1 (7 bases). CDR3 length: 12 residues. The V gene's germline CDR1 is MDHEN and CDR2 SYDVKM. Deletions cut 6 bases from V and 10 bases from J, with 13 bases between. The CDR3 DNA is TGTGCCAGCAGCCCCAGGGGGGAAGAGCAGTTCTTC. Translation gives CASSPRGEEQFF.

The J gene is TRBJ2-7, the V gene TRBV4-1; D is ambiguous. V was trimmed by 1 base and J by 6 bases, leaving 10 bases between them. The CDR3 is made up of 13 amino acids. CDR1 is MGHRA, CDR2 YSYEKL, per germline. CDR3 loop: CASSQGLGSEQYF. The CDR3 coding sequence is TGCGCCAGCAGCCAAGGACTGGGGTCCGAGCAGTACTTC.

The chain uses TRBV9 and TRBJ1-2, with a possible D match to TRBD1 (5 bases). Germline V gene data show CDR1 as SGDLS and CDR2 as YYNGEE. This CDR3 contains 14 residues. V was cut by 0 bases and J by 8 bases, with 14 bases left in between. CDR3 loop: CASSVAGRAGGYTF. CDR3 DNA sequence: TGTGCCAGCAGCGTAGCGGGCAGGGCGGGGGGCTACACCTTC.

This clone was counted only a few times. The chain links TRBV5-6 to TRBJ2-2, with unresolved D. CDR1 and CDR2 from the germline V gene are SGHDT and YYEEEE. The CDR3 extends over 14 amino acids. V lost 2 bases to trimming and J lost 1 base, with 6 bases between them. CDR3 residues: CASSFGVNTGELFF. The CDR3 region has the DNA TGTGCCAGCAGCTTTGGGGTGAACACCGGGGAGCTGTTTTTT.

The chain combines TRBV7-6 with TRBJ2-7, with a possible D match to TRBD2 (6 bases). The CDR3 has 14 residues. V was pared by 3 bases and J by 3 bases, with 12 bases between. The germline CDR1 and CDR2 sequences are SGHVS and FNYEAQ. The CDR3 protein is CASSFGFSGYEQYF. The CDR3 DNA follows: TGTGCCAGCAGCTTCGGTTTTAGCGGCTACGAGCAGTACTTC.

V usage is TRBV7-9 and J usage is TRBJ2-5; D is possibly TRBD1 or TRBD2 (5 bases each). The CDR3 length is 16 residues. V lost 4 bases, J lost 7 bases, and 22 bases lay in between. Germline V lookup: CDR1 SEHNR, CDR2 FQNEAQ (reference sequence). CDR3 amino acids: CASSSYGIQDSGTQYF. CDR3 DNA sequence: TGTGCCAGCAGCTCGTACGGGATACAGGACTCAGGGACCCAGTACTTC.

The V gene is TRBV30, the J gene TRBJ2-1; 14 bases align to TRBD2. CDR1 is GTSNPN, CDR2 SVGIG, per germline (reference sequence). The CDR3 sequence is 14 residues long. V trimming: 5 bases; J trimming: 9 bases; junction bases outside the gene matches: 6. The CDR3 nucleotides read TGTGCCTGGGGGACTAGCGGGAGAGAGGTTGAGCAGTTCTTC. Protein: CAWGTSGREVEQFF.

This chain links TRBV6-2 or TRBV6-3 with TRBJ2-1; unclear D gene. The CDR3 runs 15 residues. CDR1 and CDR2 from the germline V gene are MNHEY and SVGEGT. V was pared by 2 bases and J by 12 bases, with 20 bases between. The CDR3 sequence is CASSYVVGSRRGQFF. The CDR3 DNA sequence: TGTGCCAGCAGTTACGTGGTAGGTTCACGGCGTGGGCAGTTCTTC.

The chain employs TRBV9 and TRBJ2-3; 7 bases agree with TRBD2. Per germline, CDR1 SGDLS and CDR2 YYNGEE. The CDR3 runs 14 residues. The junction had 5 bases not matched to a gene; V was cut back by 4 bases and J by 3 bases. CDR3 bases: TGTGCCAGCAGCCCCCGACTAGCAACAGATACGCAGTATTTT. Encoded protein: CASSPRLATDTQYF. The complete variable domain, with remaining parts taken from reference TRBV9 and TRBJ2-3, reads DSGVTQTPKHLITATGQRVTLRCSPRSGDLSVYWYQQSLDQGLQFLIQYYNGEERAKGNILERFSAQQFPDLHSELNLSSLELGDSALYFCASSPRLATDTQYFGPGTRLTVL.

The chain is built from TRBV6-1 and TRBJ1-1; 10 positions agree with TRBD1. J was trimmed by 4 bases and V by 3 bases; bases with no gene match: 2. This CDR3 has 14 amino acids. Germline CDR1 MNHNS, CDR2 SASEGT. The CDR3 loop reads CASSEGTGVTEAFF. The DNA for the CDR3 is TGTGCCAGCAGTGAGGGGACAGGGGTCACTGAAGCTTTCTTT.

This clone appeared a single time. This sequence joins TRBV10-3 and TRBJ1-6; weak D call: TRBD1 (5 bases). V was shortened by 0 bases and J by 5 bases, with 14 bases between the two germline ends. CDR1 is ENHRY, CDR2 SYGVKD, per germline. This CDR3 spans 17 amino acids. CDR3 coding DNA: TGTGCCATCAGTGAGTCGGGGGGACTTCCAAATAATTCACCCCTCCACTTT. Its protein is CAISESGGLPNNSPLHF.

The rearrangement links TRBV27 to TRBJ2-7, with 9 bases matching TRBD1. The V gene end was trimmed by 5 bases and the J gene end by 6 bases; junction bases not matched to a gene: 11. The CDR3 is made up of 15 amino acids. Germline V gives CDR1 MNHEY, CDR2 SMNVEV (reference sequence). Here the CDR3 reads CASSQNRGRFREQYF. In nucleotides, the CDR3 is TGTGCCAGCAGTCAGAACAGGGGGCGATTCCGCGAGCAGTACTTC.

In this sample, this clone is hyperexpanded. V gene TRBV27 combines with J gene TRBJ2-2, with 9 bases that match TRBD2. The CDR3 totals 18 residues. CDR1 and CDR2 from the germline V gene are MNHEY and SMNVEV (reference sequence). J lost 4 bases, V lost 6 bases, and 15 bases had no gene match. The CDR3 is CASSLLKSGGLGTGELFF. The CDR3 coding sequence is TGTGCCAGCAGCCTCCTCAAAAGCGGGGGGCTCGGCACCGGGGAGCTGTTTTTT.

The chain carries TRBV7-9 and TRBJ2-3, with no clear D. V was clipped by 1 base and J by 6 bases, with 8 bases between them. Germline V gives CDR1 SEHNR, CDR2 FQNEAQ (reference sequence). This CDR3 comprises 13 residues. The CDR3 region is CASSLVGPDTQYF. CDR3 sequence (DNA): TGTGCCAGCAGCTTAGTAGGCCCCGATACGCAGTATTTT.

The chain combines TRBV10-3 with TRBJ2-5; D uncertain. CDR1 ENHRY and CDR2 SYGVKD come from the germline V gene. This CDR3 contains 16 residues. Between the trimmed V and J ends, which lost 0 bases and 5 bases, there was a span of 16 bases. CDR3 loop: CAISESKGTGRETQYF. The CDR3 DNA reads TGTGCCATCAGTGAGTCGAAGGGTACGGGTCGGGAGACCCAGTACTTC.

The chain is built from TRBV6-5 and TRBJ1-2; 7 positions match TRBD1. The CDR3 has 14 residues. Germline V lookup: CDR1 MNHEY, CDR2 SVGAGI. Trimming removed 4 bases from V and 5 bases from J; junction bases left unmatched: 7. The DNA of the CDR3 is TGTGCCAGCAGTTCCGGCAGGGGGGAGTATGGCTACACCTTC. This translates into CASSSGRGEYGYTF.

The chain's CDR3 is CACDNRDTNSPLHF. CDR3 DNA sequence: TGTGCCTGTGACAACCGGGACACAAATTCACCCCTCCACTTT. The chain is built from TRBV30 and TRBJ1-6; a possible D gene is TRBD1 (6 bases). The CDR3 has 14 amino acids. V was shortened by 6 bases and J by 7 bases, with 16 bases between the two germline ends. Germline V CDR1 and CDR2: GTSNPN, SVGIG (reference sequence).

The chain links TRBV29-1 to TRBJ2-7; D might be TRBD1 or TRBD2, each matching 6 bases. Trimming left V 4 bases short and J 1 base short, with 11 bases between. This CDR3 has 13 amino acids. Germline lookup yields CDR1 SQVTM and CDR2 ANQGSEA. The CDR3 nucleotides read TGCAGCGTTGTACAGGGACTTTCCTACGAGCAGTACTTC. Translating it yields CSVVQGLSYEQYF.

By frequency in the sample, this clone is large. The chain is built from TRBV6-1 and TRBJ1-6, with 9 bases matching TRBD1. This CDR3 comprises 17 residues. The germline V gene encodes CDR1 MNHNS and CDR2 SASEGT. Trimming at V came to 2 bases and at J to 3 bases, leaving 5 bases not matched to a gene. CDR3 DNA sequence: TGTGCCAGCAGTGAACACAGGGGGCTCGACTATAATTCACCCCTCCACTTT. This sequence encodes CASSEHRGLDYNSPLHF.

This chain connects TRBV5-1 to TRBJ2-5, with 7 positions matching TRBD1. With 3 bases clipped from V and 7 bases from J, the junction kept 6 bases outside the gene matches. The V gene's germline CDR1 is SGHRS and CDR2 YFSETQ. The CDR3 extends over 13 amino acids. CDR3 sequence reads: CASSWTGPGTQYF. For the CDR3, the DNA is TGCGCCAGCAGCTGGACAGGCCCCGGGACCCAGTACTTC. Variable domain in full (rest from reference TRBV5-1 and TRBJ2-5): KAGVTQTPRYLIKTRGQQVTLSCSPISGHRSVSWYQQTPGQGLQFLFEYFSETQRNKGNFPGRFSGRQFSNSRSEMNVSTLELGDSALYLCASSWTGPGTQYFGPGTRLLVL.

CDR3 sequence: CASSYPWTGKETQYF. In DNA form, the CDR3 reads TGTGCCAGCAGTTACCCTTGGACTGGGAAAGAGACCCAGTACTTC. This chain connects TRBV6-2 or TRBV6-3 to TRBJ2-5; tentatively, D is TRBD2 (5 bases). The CDR3 extends over 15 amino acids. V was cut by 2 bases and J by 3 bases, with 13 bases left in between. The germline gives CDR1 MNHEY, CDR2 SVGEGT.

The chain recombines TRBV24-1 with TRBJ1-5; 7 nucleotides agree with TRBD1. The CDR3 contains 14 residues. J was trimmed by 1 base and V by 5 bases; bases with no gene match: 1. CDR1 KGHDR and CDR2 SFDVKD come from the germline V gene. The CDR3 sequence: CATSAGQSNQPQHF. The CDR3 region has the DNA TGTGCCACCAGTGCGGGACAGAGCAATCAGCCCCAGCATTTT.

This chain uses TRBV2 with TRBJ2-7; D might be TRBD1 (6 bases). The CDR3 sequence is 13 residues long. Germline V gives CDR1 SNHLY, CDR2 FYNNEI. V was trimmed by 4 bases and J by 3 bases, leaving 10 bases between them. The CDR3 DNA reads TGTGCCAGCAGTGGACAGGAGTACTACGAGCAGTACTTC. It translates to CASSGQEYYEQYF.

The chain combines TRBV5-4 with TRBJ1-1; no reliable D call. CDR3 length: 15 residues. V shed 0 bases and J shed 4 bases, with 13 bases lying between them. CDR1 SGHNT and CDR2 YYREEE come from the germline V gene (reference sequence). The chain's CDR3 is CASSLAKGFSTEAFF. The DNA of the CDR3 is TGTGCCAGCAGCTTGGCCAAGGGTTTCAGCACTGAAGCTTTCTTT.

This clone occurred a few times. The rearrangement joins TRBV3-1 (or the pseudogene TRBV3-2) to TRBJ1-2; D remains ambiguous. The germline V gene has CDR1 LGHDT and CDR2 YNNKEL (reference sequence). The length of the CDR3 is 15 residues. Trimming removed 0 bases at V and 6 bases at J, with 14 bases between. The CDR3 bases are TGTGCCAGCAGCCAAGAAAGGGCCCTCGGGAATGGCTACACCTTC. Protein product: CASSQERALGNGYTF.

This chain connects TRBV6-2 or TRBV6-3 to TRBJ2-2; the match to TRBD2 covers 8 bases. Trimming at V came to 4 bases and at J to 2 bases, leaving 12 bases not matched to a gene. The CDR3 covers 18 residues. The germline V gene has CDR1 MNHEY and CDR2 SVGEGT. CDR3: CASSSLRGGQRNTGELFF. The CDR3, as DNA: TGTGCCAGCAGTTCTCTCCGGGGGGGACAAAGAAACACCGGGGAGCTGTTTTTT.